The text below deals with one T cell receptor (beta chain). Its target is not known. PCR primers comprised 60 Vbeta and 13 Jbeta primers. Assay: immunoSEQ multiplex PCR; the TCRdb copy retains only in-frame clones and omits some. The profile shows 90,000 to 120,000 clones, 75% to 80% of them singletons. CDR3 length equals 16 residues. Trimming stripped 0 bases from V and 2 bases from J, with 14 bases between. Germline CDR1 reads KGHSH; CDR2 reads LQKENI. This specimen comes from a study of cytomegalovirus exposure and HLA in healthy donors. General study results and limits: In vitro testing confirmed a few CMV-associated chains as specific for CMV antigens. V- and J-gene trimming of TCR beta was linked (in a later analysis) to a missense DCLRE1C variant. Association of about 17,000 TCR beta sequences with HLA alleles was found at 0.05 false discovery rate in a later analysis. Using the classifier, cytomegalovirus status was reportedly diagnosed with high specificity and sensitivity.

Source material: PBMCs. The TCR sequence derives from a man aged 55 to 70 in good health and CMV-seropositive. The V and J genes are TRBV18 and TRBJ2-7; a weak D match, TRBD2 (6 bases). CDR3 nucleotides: TGTGCCAGCTCACCACCGGGGAGGACTCACGCCTACGAGCAGTACTTC. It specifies CASSPPGRTHAYEQYF. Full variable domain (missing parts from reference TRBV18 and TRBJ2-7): NAGVMQNPRHLVRRRGQEARLRCSPMKGHSHVYWYRQLPEEGLKFMVYLQKENIIDESGMPKERFSAEFPKEGPSILRIQQVVRGDSAAYFCASSPPGRTHAYEQYFGPGTRLTVT.